The source of this TCR beta chain is a study of T cell changes during pregnancy in multiple sclerosis. Using immunoSEQ multiplex PCR, the repertoire was profiled, and TCRdb retains in-frame clones only, with some absent. The data show about 42,000 clones, roughly 85% seen once. Sequenced material: CD4+ T cells from peripheral blood mononuclear cells, taken after pregnancy. The TCR originated in a female donor with multiple sclerosis, enrolled in a pregnancy study.

The CDR3, as DNA: TGCGCCAGCAGCCCCCGTGGAGGGAGGGCAGATACGCAGTATTTT. Translated: CASSPRGGRADTQYF. The chain links TRBV4-3 to TRBJ2-3; TRBD2 agrees at 7 bases. This CDR3 is built from 15 residues. Germline CDR1 reads LGHNA; CDR2 reads YSLEER. V was pared by 4 bases and J by 4 bases, with 8 bases of the junction left unmatched.